This T cell receptor (beta chain) was identified during a study of early T cells in non-severe SARS-CoV-2 infection (dated by TCRdb to 2020 to 2022). At the level of the whole study: Because TCR sequencing relied on bulk RNA taken from unsorted whole blood, pairing of alpha and beta chains was not possible. The investigation overall reported the following: VDJdb matching was skewed toward anti-spike CD8 responses, so virus-specific expansions were likely underestimated and private and CD4 specificities were missed.

Set within a cohort of healthcare workers in London, UK, this nested case-control study involved weekly PCR testing of nasopharyngeal swabs along with blood sampling. Healthcare workers were enrolled in the week of the UK lockdown, from 23 to 31 March 2020, and were followed every week for up to roughly 15 weeks. In the case of this clonotype: Its antigen is currently not known. No base qualities exist here, and no much larger clone lies one base off it.

Library generation was performed with 5' RACE. Reads for this sample came from a NextSeq 500. To correct for sequencing error and PCR bias, the TCR library protocol tagged individual cDNA molecules with unique molecular identifiers. Sequencing covered both TCR alpha and beta chains, and within each sample the abundances of alpha and beta sequences were tightly co-correlated. As for the authors' bioinformatics: Decombinator V4 was used to annotate TCR sequences for V gene, J gene and CDR3. Expanded TCRs were defined as changing significantly between any two time points under a Poisson model with p below 0.0001. Abundances of TCRs were expressed as counts per million after normalisation to the total number of TCRs sequenced in each sample. MAIT TCRs were defined by TRAV1-2 paired with TRAJ12, TRAJ20 or TRAJ33, and iNKT TCRs by TRAV10 paired with TRAJ18. A search of VDJdb, accessed on 1 November 2021, was run for TCRs annotated to CMV, EBV and SARS-CoV-2, with TCRs annotated for multiple antigens excluded. TCRdb ran its own pipeline on the public reads, namely fastp trimming at Q25 and MiXCR clone calling, and kept in-frame beta chains. Every distinct CDR3 protein forms one entry, paired with its most common genes and DNA. The V and J calls shown here were made by TCRdb, not taken from the authors' results. The sample contains roughly 31,000 distinct CDR3 sequences, roughly 4.8% of them found a single time. Of the sample, 12% falls within the top ten clones.

Its CDR3 holds 14 amino acids, cysteine through phenylalanine. The kept DNA is CDR3 alone, 42 bases in frame from the first base. Per the germline V gene (reference sequence), DFQATT is the CDR1 and SNEGSKA is the CDR2. V loses 6 bases, J loses 0 bases, and the germline ends lie 13 bases apart. Material for sequencing was whole blood. The chain joins TRBV20-1 to TRBJ2-3, and perhaps TRBD2 as D gene, on 5 matching bases. The receptor comes from an adult who was a healthcare worker with PCR-confirmed SARS-CoV-2 infection or an uninfected control (not recorded which). Here is the DNA: TGCAGTGCCCTCGGACTGACTAGCACAGATACGCAGTATTTT. The resulting protein is CSALGLTSTDTQYF.